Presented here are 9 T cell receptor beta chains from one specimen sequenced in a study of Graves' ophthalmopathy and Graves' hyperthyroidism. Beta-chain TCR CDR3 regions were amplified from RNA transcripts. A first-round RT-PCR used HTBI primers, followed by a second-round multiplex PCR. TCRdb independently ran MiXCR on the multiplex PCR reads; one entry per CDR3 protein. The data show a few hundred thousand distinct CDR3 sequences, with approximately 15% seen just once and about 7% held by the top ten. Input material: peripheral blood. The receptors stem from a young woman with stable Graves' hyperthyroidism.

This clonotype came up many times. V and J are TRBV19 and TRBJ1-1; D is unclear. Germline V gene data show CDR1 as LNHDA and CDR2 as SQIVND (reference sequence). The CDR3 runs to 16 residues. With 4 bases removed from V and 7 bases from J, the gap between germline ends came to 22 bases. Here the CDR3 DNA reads TGTGCCAGTAGTAGTAGGGAAGGTCTAGAGATAGTTGAAGCTTTCTTT. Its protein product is CASSSREGLEIVEAFF.

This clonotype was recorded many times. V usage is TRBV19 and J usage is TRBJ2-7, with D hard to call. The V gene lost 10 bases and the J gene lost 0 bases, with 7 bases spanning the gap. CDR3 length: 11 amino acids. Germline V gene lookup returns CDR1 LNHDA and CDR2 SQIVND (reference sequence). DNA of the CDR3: TGTGCCACCCAAAGCTCCTACGAGCAGTACTTC. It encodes CATQSSYEQYF.

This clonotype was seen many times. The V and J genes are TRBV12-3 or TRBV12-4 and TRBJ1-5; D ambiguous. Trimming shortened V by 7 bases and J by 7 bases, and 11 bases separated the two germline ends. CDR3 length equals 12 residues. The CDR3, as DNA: TGTGCCAGCACCGAAGGAATCCAGCCCCAGCATTTT. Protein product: CASTEGIQPQHF.

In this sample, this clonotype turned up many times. For the CDR3, the DNA is TGTGCCAGCAGTTTGGGTGTCAGGGGAGCTGAAGCTTTCTTT. This gives the protein CASSLGVRGAEAFF. The chain links TRBV12-3 or TRBV12-4 to TRBJ1-1, with D perhaps TRBD1 (6 bases). The germline V and J ends were trimmed by 3 bases and 6 bases, with 14 bases remaining between them. This CDR3 has 14 amino acids.

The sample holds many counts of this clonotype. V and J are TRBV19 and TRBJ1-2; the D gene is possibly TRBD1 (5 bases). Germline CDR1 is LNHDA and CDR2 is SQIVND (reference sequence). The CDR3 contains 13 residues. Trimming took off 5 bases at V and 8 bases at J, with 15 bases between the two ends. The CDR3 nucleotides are TGTGCCAGTAGTCCCTGGGACGGGGTGGGCTACACCTTC. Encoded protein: CASSPWDGVGYTF.

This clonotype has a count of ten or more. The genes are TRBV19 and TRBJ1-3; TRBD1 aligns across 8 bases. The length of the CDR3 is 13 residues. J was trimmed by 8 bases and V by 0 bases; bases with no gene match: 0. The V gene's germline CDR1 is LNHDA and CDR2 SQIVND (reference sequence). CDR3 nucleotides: TGTGCCAGTAGTATAGACAGGGGGCACACCATATATTTT. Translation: CASSIDRGHTIYF. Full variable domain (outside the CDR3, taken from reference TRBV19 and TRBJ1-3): DGGITQSPKYLFRKEGQNVTLSCEQNLNHDAMYWYRQDPGQGLRLIYYSQIVNDFQKGDIAEGYSVSREKKESFPLTVTSAQKNPTAFYLCASSIDRGHTIYFGEGSWLTVV.

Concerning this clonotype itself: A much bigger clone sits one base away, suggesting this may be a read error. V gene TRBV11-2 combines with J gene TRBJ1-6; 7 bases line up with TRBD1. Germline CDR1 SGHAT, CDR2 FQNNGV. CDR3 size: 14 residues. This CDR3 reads CASSIGTVNPPLHF. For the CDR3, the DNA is TGTGCCAGCAGCATCGGGACAGTTAATCCACCCCTCCACTTT.

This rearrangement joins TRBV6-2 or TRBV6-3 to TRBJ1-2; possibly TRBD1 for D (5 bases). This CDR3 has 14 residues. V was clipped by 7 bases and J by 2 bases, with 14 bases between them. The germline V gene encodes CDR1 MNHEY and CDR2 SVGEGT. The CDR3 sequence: CASTTLGRNYGYTF. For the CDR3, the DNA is TGTGCCAGCACCACTTTGGGACGGAACTATGGCTACACCTTC.

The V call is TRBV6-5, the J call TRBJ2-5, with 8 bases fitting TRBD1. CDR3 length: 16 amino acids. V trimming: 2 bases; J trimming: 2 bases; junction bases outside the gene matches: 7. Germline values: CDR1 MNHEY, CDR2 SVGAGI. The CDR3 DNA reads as TGTGCCAGCAGTTACGCGGCAGGGGGCCTACAAGAGACCCAGTACTTC. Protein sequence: CASSYAAGGLQETQYF.